One sample yielded the 24 T cell receptor beta chains listed below, sequenced in a study of metastatic and nonmetastatic thyroid tumors (TCRdb year 2020). No patient had received any treatment before thyroid surgery. The library relied on PCR. The reads were generated on an Illumina HiSeq 4000. Using fastp trimming at Q25 and MiXCR clonotype assembly, TCRdb reanalyzed the public sequencing data and kept in-frame beta chains. The table for this sample lists 25,000 to 35,000 clones; approximately 29% of them were counted only once. The ten largest account for about 31% of the sample. Material for sequencing was blood. The receptors here all came from a female donor with papillary thyroid cancer or a benign thyroid nodule (not recorded which). Some clones in this sample may be carry-over from other donors' samples.

This clone was counted only a few times. This chain connects TRBV30 to TRBJ1-1; TRBD1 might be the D (5 bases). Trimming stripped 0 bases from V and 1 base from J, with 12 bases between. The length of the CDR3 is 15 residues. In germline, CDR1 is GTSNPN, CDR2 SVGIG (reference sequence). CDR3 protein: CAWSVWWGGNTEAFF. CDR3 in DNA: TGTGCCTGGAGTGTGTGGTGGGGGGGGAACACTGAAGCTTTCTTT.

This clone was recorded once. The rearrangement uses TRBV20-1 and TRBJ1-2; 9 nucleotides agree with TRBD1. V lost 5 bases, J lost 2 bases, and 18 bases stayed unmatched. From germline, CDR1 is DFQATT and CDR2 SNEGSKA (reference sequence). The CDR3 sequence is 18 residues long. CDR3 sequence reads: CSAEPGQGPDIPNYGYTF. In DNA form, the CDR3 reads TGCAGTGCTGAGCCGGGACAGGGTCCCGATATTCCAAACTATGGCTACACCTTC.

This clone showed up many times. The V and J genes are TRBV7-9 and TRBJ1-4; D not resolved. The CDR3 is 13 amino acids. With 3 bases removed from V and 5 bases from J, the gap between germline ends came to 7 bases. CDR1 is SEHNR and CDR2 is FQNEAQ in the germline V gene (reference sequence). Written as DNA, the CDR3 is TGTGCCAGCAGCTTCGCCCTGAATGAAAAACTGTTTTTT. As protein: CASSFALNEKLFF. The complete variable domain, with remaining parts taken from reference TRBV7-9 and TRBJ1-4, reads DTGVSQNPRHKITKRGQNVTFRCDPISEHNRLYWYRQTLGQGPEFLTYFQNEAQLEKSRLLSDRFSAERPKGSFSTLEIQRTEQGDSAMYLCASSFALNEKLFFGSGTQLSVL.

This clone was observed many times. This chain connects TRBV7-3 to TRBJ2-7; 9 bases are a match to TRBD2. The V gene's germline CDR1 is SGHTA and CDR2 FQGTGA. The CDR3 runs 15 residues. J lost 3 bases, V lost 2 bases, and 5 bases had no gene match. This chain's CDR3 is CASSLVGGGGYEQYF. Written as DNA, the CDR3 is TGTGCCAGCAGCTTAGTAGGCGGGGGGGGCTACGAGCAGTACTTC.

About this clone: A read error may account for a junction end that differs from germline. The rearrangement uses TRBV6-1 and TRBJ1-6; TRBD1 aligns across 8 bases. This CDR3 spans 15 amino acids. Germline-derived CDR1 and CDR2 are MNHNS and SASEGT. The CDR3 protein is CVSSGTGAGASPLHF. The CDR3 DNA follows: TGTGTCAGCAGTGGGACAGGTGCCGGGGCTTCACCCCTCCACTTT.

This clone has a count of ten or more. V and J are TRBV6-1 and TRBJ1-3; the D gene is possibly TRBD1 (5 bases). CDR1 is MNHNS and CDR2 is SASEGT in the germline V gene. The CDR3 spans 17 residues. V was pared by 6 bases and J by 4 bases, with 22 bases between. The CDR3 sequence: CASSSRRSIQEGNTIYF. The CDR3 DNA is TGTGCCAGCAGCTCCCGACGCAGCATACAGGAAGGAAACACCATATATTTT.

In its sample, this clone was seen once. Relative to the germline gene, one junction end is altered; a read error may explain this. This chain joins TRBV20-1 and TRBJ2-7; tentative D call: TRBD2 (5 bases). The CDR3 consists of 13 residues. The germline V gene encodes CDR1 DFQATT and CDR2 SNEGSKA (reference sequence). CDR3 sequence (DNA): TGCAGTGCTCGACCCGAGAGGGATTACGAGCATTACTTC. Its translation is CSARPERDYEHYF.

This clone was seen at least ten times. The chain is built from TRBV5-4 and TRBJ1-1; D perhaps matches TRBD1 (6 bases). The V and J ends lost 1 base and 4 bases respectively, with 11 bases between them. The CDR3 consists of 14 residues. Germline assignment: CDR1 SGHNT and CDR2 YYREEE (reference sequence). The CDR3 DNA reads as TGTGCCAGCAGCTTGAGCAGGGGTACCACTGAAGCTTTCTTT. Translating gives CASSLSRGTTEAFF.

The gene calls are TRBV30 and TRBJ2-1; maybe TRBD2 (5 bases). The germline gives CDR1 GTSNPN, CDR2 SVGIG (reference sequence). The CDR3 has 15 amino acids. The V end was cut by 0 bases, the J end by 0 bases, with 9 bases between. CDR3 sequence reads: CAWSVRETSYNEQFF. The CDR3 DNA reads as TGTGCCTGGAGTGTACGGGAAACCTCCTACAATGAGCAGTTCTTC. Full variable domain (remainder filled in from reference TRBV30 and TRBJ2-1): SQTIHQWPATLVQPVGSPLSLECTVEGTSNPNLYWYRQAAGRGLQLLFYSVGIGQISSEVPQNLSASRPQDRQFILSSKKLLLSDSGFYLCAWSVRETSYNEQFFGPGTRLTVL.

This clone was seen repeatedly, ten times or more. CDR3 protein: CSAEGGRTEAFF. In nucleotides, the CDR3 is TGCAGCGCCGAGGGGGGGCGAACTGAAGCTTTCTTT. The chain employs TRBV29-1 and TRBJ1-1, with a weak D call TRBD1 (6 bases). Looked up from germline, CDR1 is SQVTM and CDR2 is ANQGSEA. This CDR3 comprises 12 residues. V was trimmed by 7 bases and J by 5 bases, leaving 14 bases between them.

This clone was seen a handful of times. A single base separates this from a much larger clone, so it may be a read error. The same CDR3 is also encoded by other DNA sequences in this sample. This chain joins TRBV20-1 and TRBJ1-4; D unresolved. CDR3 size: 14 residues. V lost 3 bases, J lost 8 bases, and 16 bases lay in between. The germline CDR1 and CDR2 sequences are DFQATT and SNEGSKA (reference sequence). The CDR3 protein is CSARDLGFREKLFF. The DNA for the CDR3 is TGCAGTGCTAGGGATCTAGGGTTCAGGGAAAAACTGTTTTTT.

This clone was found many times. The V gene is TRBV19, the J gene TRBJ2-4, with a possible D match to TRBD1 (6 bases). Germline V CDR1 and CDR2: LNHDA, SQIVND (reference sequence). The CDR3 runs 15 residues. The V end lost 4 bases, the J end lost 0 bases, and 10 bases lay between the germline ends. The CDR3 spells CASSNLGGAKNIQYF. For the CDR3, the DNA is TGTGCCAGTAGTAACTTAGGGGGAGCCAAAAACATTCAGTACTTC. The full variable domain, in which reference TRBV19 and TRBJ2-4 provide the parts outside the CDR3, is DGGITQSPKYLFRKEGQNVTLSCEQNLNHDAMYWYRQDPGQGLRLIYYSQIVNDFQKGDIAEGYSVSREKKESFPLTVTSAQKNPTAFYLCASSNLGGAKNIQYFGAGTRLSVL.

This clone was recorded a few times. J is TRBJ2-7 and V is TRBV10-3, with TRBD1 matching 7 bases. Germline V gene lookup returns CDR1 ENHRY and CDR2 SYGVKD. With V trimmed by 8 bases and J by 0 bases, 13 bases remained unmatched. The CDR3 is 16 residues long. The CDR3 nucleotides read TGTGCCATCGGGTCAGGGGGTTCGTTGAGCTCCTACGAGCAGTACTTC. This encodes CAIGSGGSLSSYEQYF.

This clone qualifies as medium-sized. V gene TRBV19 combines with J gene TRBJ2-7; 10 nucleotides match TRBD1. Germline V gene data show CDR1 as LNHDA and CDR2 as SQIVND (reference sequence). Unmatched junction bases numbered 2, after V lost 4 bases and J lost 5 bases. The CDR3 covers 13 residues. DNA of the CDR3: TGTGCCAGTAGTACGGGACAGGGGAACGAGCAGTACTTC. This gives the protein CASSTGQGNEQYF.

This clone has at least ten counts. This may stem from a read error, because a much larger clone lies one nucleotide away. This chain joins TRBV6-1 and TRBJ2-3; tentatively, D is TRBD1 (5 bases). This CDR3 is 16 amino acids long. Germline V CDR1 and CDR2: MNHNS, SASEGT. CDR3 loop: CASSDIAPGRTGTQYF. CDR3 nucleotide sequence: TGTGCCAGCAGTGATATAGCCCCGGGTCGCACAGGTACGCAGTATTTT.

The table lists this clone with a few counts. This sequence may be a read error, since a much larger clone differs from it by one base. V usage is TRBV5-5 and J usage is TRBJ1-5, with unresolved D. V gave up 9 bases and J gave up 7 bases, with 17 bases separating them. Looked up from germline, CDR1 is SGHKS and CDR2 is YYEKEE (reference sequence). CDR3 length: 13 amino acids. The CDR3 region is CATALGSEQPQHF. In DNA form, the CDR3 reads TGTGCCACCGCGTTAGGGTCGGAGCAGCCCCAGCATTTT.

Of note for this clone: Mismatch with germline at one junction end may stem from a read error. V gene TRBV29-1 combines with J gene TRBJ2-3; 12 bases align to TRBD1. The CDR3 length is 16 residues. Germline values: CDR1 SQVTM, CDR2 ANQGSEA. CDR3 in amino acids: CSVEEGQGAYTDTQNF. The CDR3 region has the DNA TGCAGCGTTGAAGAGGGACAGGGGGCATATACAGATACGCAGAATTTT.

On this clone: At one boundary the junction diverges from the germline segment, which might be a read error. The CDR3 is CTSSFEGAPNEKLFF. The CDR3 coding sequence is TGTACCAGCAGCTTCGAGGGGGCCCCTAATGAAAAACTGTTTTTT. The J gene is TRBJ1-4, the V gene TRBV5-4, with 7 bases identical to TRBD1. CDR3 size: 15 residues. CDR1 is SGHNT, CDR2 YYREEE, per germline (reference sequence).

This clone was counted at least ten times. CDR3 sequence (DNA): TGTGCCAGCACCCGGGACCTTAATGAAAAACTGTTTTTT. Translated: CASTRDLNEKLFF. The V gene is TRBV6-2 or TRBV6-3, the J gene TRBJ1-4; D may be TRBD1 (5 bases). In germline, CDR1 is MNHEY, CDR2 SVGEGT. V lost 7 bases to trimming and J lost 4 bases, with 10 bases between them. There are 13 residues in the CDR3.

A single count supports this clone. Possible read error: a much larger clone is one base away. The V gene is TRBV20-1, the J gene TRBJ2-5; D gene ambiguous. Trimming took off 0 bases at V and 5 bases at J, with 19 bases between the two ends. Germline V gives CDR1 DFQATT, CDR2 SNEGSKA (reference sequence). The CDR3 has 16 amino acids. The CDR3 DNA follows: TGCAGTGCTAGAGATCTTGGGGTCTACCCGATGGAGACCCAGTACTTC. Protein sequence: CSARDLGVYPMETQYF.

There are many counts of this clone. The gene calls are TRBV24-1 and TRBJ2-2, with TRBD1 matching over 11 bases. V trimming: 4 bases; J trimming: 3 bases; junction bases outside the gene matches: 3. The CDR3 loop spans 16 amino acids. Germline V lookup: CDR1 KGHDR, CDR2 SFDVKD. The CDR3 loop reads CATSDPGQGDTGELFF. CDR3 sequence (DNA): TGTGCCACCAGTGACCCGGGACAGGGGGACACCGGGGAGCTGTTTTTT.

This clone occurred many times. J is TRBJ1-1 and V is TRBV6-2 or TRBV6-3, with D possibly TRBD1 on 5 matching bases. CDR1 and CDR2 (germline): MNHEY, SVGEGT. This CDR3 is 14 amino acids long. V gave up 6 bases and J gave up 1 base, with 12 bases separating them. CDR3 sequence: CASSPRGGNTEAFF. The CDR3 bases are TGTGCCAGCAGCCCACGGGGGGGGAACACTGAAGCTTTCTTT.

This chain connects TRBV20-1 to TRBJ2-7; D uncertain. The V gene's germline CDR1 is DFQATT and CDR2 SNEGSKA (reference sequence). Trimming took 1 base from V and 6 from J, leaving 10 bases between them. This CDR3 has 12 amino acids. CDR3 nucleotide sequence: TGCAGTGCTAGAGGGGATGGTTTCGAGCAGTACTTC. Its translation is CSARGDGFEQYF.

This clone was seen many times. For the CDR3, the DNA is TGTGCCAGCAGTGCCCGGGTTGGTCGGGGCCCAGATACGCAGTATTTT. Translated, it gives CASSARVGRGPDTQYF. The chain recombines TRBV6-1 with TRBJ2-3; D could derive from TRBD1 or TRBD2 (5 bases each). CDR1 is MNHNS and CDR2 is SASEGT in the germline V gene. V lost 4 bases to trimming and J lost 4 bases, with 18 bases between them. The CDR3 runs to 16 residues.